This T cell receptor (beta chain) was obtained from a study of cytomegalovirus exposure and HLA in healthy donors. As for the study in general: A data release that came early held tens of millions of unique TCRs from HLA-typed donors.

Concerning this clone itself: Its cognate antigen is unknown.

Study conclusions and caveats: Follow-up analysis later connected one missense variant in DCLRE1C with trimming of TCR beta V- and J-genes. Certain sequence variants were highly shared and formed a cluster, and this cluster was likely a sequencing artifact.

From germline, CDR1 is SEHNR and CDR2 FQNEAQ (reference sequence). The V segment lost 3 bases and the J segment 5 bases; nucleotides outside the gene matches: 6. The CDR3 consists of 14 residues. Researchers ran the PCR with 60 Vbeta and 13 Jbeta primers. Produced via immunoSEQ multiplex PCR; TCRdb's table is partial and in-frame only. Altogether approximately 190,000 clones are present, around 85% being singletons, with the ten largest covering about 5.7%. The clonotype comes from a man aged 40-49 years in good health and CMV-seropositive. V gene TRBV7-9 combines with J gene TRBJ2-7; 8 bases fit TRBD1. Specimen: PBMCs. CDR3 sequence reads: CASSFPPGGDEQYF. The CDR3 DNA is TGTGCCAGCAGCTTCCCTCCAGGGGGCGACGAGCAGTACTTC.